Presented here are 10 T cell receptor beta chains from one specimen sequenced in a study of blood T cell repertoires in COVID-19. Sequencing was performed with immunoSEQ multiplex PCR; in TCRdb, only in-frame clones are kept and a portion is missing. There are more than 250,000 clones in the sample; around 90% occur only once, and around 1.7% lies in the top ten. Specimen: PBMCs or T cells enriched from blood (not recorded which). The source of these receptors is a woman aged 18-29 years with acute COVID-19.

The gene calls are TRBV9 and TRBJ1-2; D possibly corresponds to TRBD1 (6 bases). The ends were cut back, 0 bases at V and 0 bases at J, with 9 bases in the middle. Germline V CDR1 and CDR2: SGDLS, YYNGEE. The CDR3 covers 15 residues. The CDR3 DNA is TGTGCCAGCAGCGTAGGACAGGTTTCTAACTATGGCTACACCTTC. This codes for CASSVGQVSNYGYTF.

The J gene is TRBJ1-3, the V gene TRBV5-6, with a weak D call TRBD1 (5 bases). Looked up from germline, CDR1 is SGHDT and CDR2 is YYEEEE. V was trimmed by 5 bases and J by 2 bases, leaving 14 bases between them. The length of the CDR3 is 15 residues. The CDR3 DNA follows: TGTGCCAGCAGGTTCTGGGACTTGGCTGGAAACACCATATATTTT. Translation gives CASRFWDLAGNTIYF.

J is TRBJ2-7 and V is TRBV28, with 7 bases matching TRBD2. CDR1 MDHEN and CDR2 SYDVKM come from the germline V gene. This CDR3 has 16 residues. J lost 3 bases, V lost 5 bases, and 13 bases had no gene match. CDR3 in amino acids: CASSLRGGGRIYEQYF. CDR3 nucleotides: TGTGCCAGCAGTCTACGGGGTGGCGGGAGAATCTACGAGCAGTACTTC.

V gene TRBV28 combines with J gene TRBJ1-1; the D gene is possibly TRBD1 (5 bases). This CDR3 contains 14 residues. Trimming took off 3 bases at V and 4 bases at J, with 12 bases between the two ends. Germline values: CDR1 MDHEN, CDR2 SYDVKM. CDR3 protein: CASSLSRVGTEAFF. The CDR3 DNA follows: TGTGCCAGCAGTTTGTCCAGGGTGGGCACTGAAGCTTTCTTT.

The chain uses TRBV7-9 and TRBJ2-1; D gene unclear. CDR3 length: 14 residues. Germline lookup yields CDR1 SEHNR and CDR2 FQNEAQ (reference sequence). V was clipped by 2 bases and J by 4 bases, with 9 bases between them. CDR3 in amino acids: CASSLPAVYNEQFF. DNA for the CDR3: TGTGCCAGCAGCTTACCGGCGGTATACAATGAGCAGTTCTTC. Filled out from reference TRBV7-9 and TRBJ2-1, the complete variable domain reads DTGVSQNPRHKITKRGQNVTFRCDPISEHNRLYWYRQTLGQGPEFLTYFQNEAQLEKSRLLSDRFSAERPKGSFSTLEIQRTEQGDSAMYLCASSLPAVYNEQFFGPGTRLTVL.

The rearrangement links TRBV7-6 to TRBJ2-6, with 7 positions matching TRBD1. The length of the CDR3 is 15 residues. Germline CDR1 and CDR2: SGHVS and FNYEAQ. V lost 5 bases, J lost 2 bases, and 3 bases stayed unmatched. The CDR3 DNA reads TGTGCCAGCAGCGTCACAGGGGCTGGGGCCAACGTCCTGACTTTC. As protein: CASSVTGAGANVLTF.

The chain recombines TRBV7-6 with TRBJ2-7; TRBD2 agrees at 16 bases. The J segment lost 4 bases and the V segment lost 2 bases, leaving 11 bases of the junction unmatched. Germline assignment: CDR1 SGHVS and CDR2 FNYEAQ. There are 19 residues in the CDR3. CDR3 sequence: CASSLRGTSGRADSYEQYF. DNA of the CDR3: TGTGCCAGCAGCTTAAGGGGGACTAGCGGGAGGGCCGACAGTTACGAGCAGTACTTC. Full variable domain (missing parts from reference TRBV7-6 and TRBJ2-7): GAGVSQSPRYKVTKRGQDVALRCDPISGHVSLYWYRQALGQGPEFLTYFNYEAQQDKSGLPNDRFSAERPEGSISTLTIQRTEQRDSAMYRCASSLRGTSGRADSYEQYFGPGTRLTVT.

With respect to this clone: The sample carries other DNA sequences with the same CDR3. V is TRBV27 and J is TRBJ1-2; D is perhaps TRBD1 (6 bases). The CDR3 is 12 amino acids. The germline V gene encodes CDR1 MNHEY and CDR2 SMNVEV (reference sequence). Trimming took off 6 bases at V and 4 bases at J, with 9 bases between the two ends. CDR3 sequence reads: CASSLQGYGYTF. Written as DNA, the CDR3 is TGTGCCAGCAGCCTACAGGGCTATGGCTACACCTTC.

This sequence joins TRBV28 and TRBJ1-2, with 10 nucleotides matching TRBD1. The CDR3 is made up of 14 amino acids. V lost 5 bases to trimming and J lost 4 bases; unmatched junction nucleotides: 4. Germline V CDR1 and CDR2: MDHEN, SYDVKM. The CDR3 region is CASSRGQGLYGYTF. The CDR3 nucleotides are TGTGCCAGCAGTCGGGGACAGGGGCTCTATGGCTACACCTTC.

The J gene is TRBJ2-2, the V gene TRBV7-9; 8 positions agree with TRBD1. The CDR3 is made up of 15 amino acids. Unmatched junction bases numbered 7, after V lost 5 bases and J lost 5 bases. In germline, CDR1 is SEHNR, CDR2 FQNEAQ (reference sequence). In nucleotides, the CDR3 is TGTGCCAGCAGCCCGGACAGGGTATCTACCGGGGAGCTGTTTTTT. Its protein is CASSPDRVSTGELFF.